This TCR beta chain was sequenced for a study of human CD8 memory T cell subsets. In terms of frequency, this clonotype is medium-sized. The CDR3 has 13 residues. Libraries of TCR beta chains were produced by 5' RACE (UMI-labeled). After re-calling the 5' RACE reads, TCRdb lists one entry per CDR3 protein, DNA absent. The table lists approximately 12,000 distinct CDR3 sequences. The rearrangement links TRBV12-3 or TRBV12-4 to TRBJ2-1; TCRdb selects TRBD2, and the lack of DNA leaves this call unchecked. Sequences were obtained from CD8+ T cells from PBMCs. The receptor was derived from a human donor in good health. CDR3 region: CASTSGEYNEQFF.